Listed below are T cell receptor beta chains from one sample, sequenced in a study of cytomegalovirus exposure and HLA in healthy donors. Clones were read by immunoSEQ multiplex PCR, and TCRdb kept only the in-frame ones, dropping some. The sample lists more than 150,000 clones, around 80% seen once, with roughly 6.7% in the top ten. Sequencing input: PBMCs. These receptors came from a middle-aged man in good health and CMV-seropositive. Both conserved end residues are part of each CDR3. Fields, in order: V gene, clone size, J gene, D gene, CDR3 protein, CDR3 DNA. D genes are given only for firm matches. Clone size is given for some rows only: seen once, a few or many times, or a class if the clone is expanded.

TRBV9	.	TRBJ2-3	.	CASSRRGLFTDTQYF	TGTGCCAGCAGCCGCCGGGGACTTTTCACAGATACGCAGTATTTT
TRBV7-2	.	TRBJ2-4	.	CASANQAGTAKNIQYF	TGTGCCAGCGCAAATCAGGCGGGGACAGCCAAAAACATTCAGTACTTC
TRBV11-2	.	TRBJ2-3	.	CASSSRDTQYF	TGTGCCAGCAGCTCCCGAGATACGCAGTATTTT
TRBV10-2	once	TRBJ2-3	.	CASTELETSTDTQYF	TGCGCCAGCACCGAACTAGAAACTAGCACAGATACGCAGTATTTT
TRBV7-2	few	TRBJ1-3	.	CASSLLQGRSGIGNTIYF	TGTGCCAGCAGCTTATTACAGGGACGCTCAGGGATCGGAAACACCATATATTTT
TRBV7-2	.	TRBJ2-1	TRBD2	CASSLEILAKGEQFF	TGTGCCAGCAGCTTAGAGATACTAGCGAAGGGTGAGCAGTTCTTC
TRBV9	few	TRBJ2-4	.	CASSVGGRSTKNIQYF	TGTGCCAGCAGCGTCGGAGGGCGGAGTACCAAAAACATTCAGTACTTC
TRBV7-9	.	TRBJ1-1	.	CSSSATRQAFDTEAFF	TGTTCCAGCAGCGCAACGAGACAGGCATTCGACACTGAAGCTTTCTTT
TRBV9	.	TRBJ1-1	.	CASSVGGNLNTEAFF	TGTGCCAGCAGCGTAGGCGGTAACTTGAACACTGAAGCTTTCTTT
TRBV5-8	once	TRBJ2-7	.	CASSLGQTPYEQYF	TGTGCCAGCAGCTTGGGGCAAACGCCCTACGAGCAGTACTTC
TRBV7-9	.	TRBJ2-7	.	CASSPRPYEQYF	TGTGCCAGCAGCCCCAGGCCCTACGAGCAGTACTTC
TRBV29-1	.	TRBJ2-2	.	CSGWGGWRGGELFF	TGCAGCGGATGGGGTGGTTGGCGGGGCGGGGAGCTGTTTTTT
TRBV5-1	.	TRBJ2-6	.	CASSFSGIPAGDSGANVLTF	TGCGCCAGCAGCTTTTCAGGAATTCCCGCCGGGGACTCTGGGGCCAACGTCCTGACTTTC
TRBV19	.	TRBJ2-2	TRBD2	CASSIDRGLAVSRNANTGELFF	TGTGCCAGTAGTATAGATCGCGGGCTAGCGGTCTCCCGTAACGCGAACACCGGGGAGCTGTTTTTT
TRBV27	.	TRBJ1-2	.	CASSLSKRGSYGYTF	TGTGCCAGCAGTTTATCGAAGCGCGGGTCCTATGGCTACACCTTC
TRBV2	once	TRBJ2-7	.	CASSGYYEQYF	TGTGCCAGCAGTGGCTATTACGAGCAGTACTTC
TRBV6-1	few	TRBJ2-1	.	CASSEVQAGYNEQFF	TGTGCCAGCAGTGAAGTACAGGCAGGATACAATGAGCAGTTCTTC
TRBV2	.	TRBJ2-7	TRBD2	CASRWTSGGADYEQYF	TGTGCCAGCAGGTGGACTAGCGGGGGGGCGGACTACGAGCAGTACTTC
TRBV18	.	TRBJ1-1	.	CASSPGQVNTEAFF	TGTGCCAGCTCACCAGGTCAGGTGAACACTGAAGCTTTCTTT
TRBV4-1	once	TRBJ1-2	.	CASTRGTGNYGYTF	TGCGCCAGCACACGGGGGACGGGTAACTATGGCTACACCTTC
TRBV13	.	TRBJ2-7	.	CASSLGNSAGHEQYF	TGTGCCAGCAGCTTAGGTAATTCGGCAGGCCACGAGCAGTACTTC
TRBV27	few	TRBJ1-1	.	CASRDGQPNTEAFF	TGTGCCAGCAGAGACGGACAGCCGAACACTGAAGCTTTCTTT
TRBV7-6	once	TRBJ2-5	TRBD2	CASSLFSLAVPRGETQYF	TGTGCCAGCAGCTTATTTTCCCTAGCGGTACCACGCGGGGAGACCCAGTACTTC
TRBV7-2	.	TRBJ2-3	TRBD1	CASSLGDRGFSDTQYF	TGTGCCAGCAGCTTAGGCGACAGGGGGTTCTCAGATACGCAGTATTTT
TRBV25-1	few	TRBJ2-3	.	CASTPTVPDTQYF	TGTGCCAGCACCCCTACCGTCCCAGATACGCAGTATTTT
TRBV30	.	TRBJ2-1	TRBD2	CAWCPLSGGALFF	TGTGCCTGGTGCCCTCTATCGGGGGGGGCTTTGTTCTTC